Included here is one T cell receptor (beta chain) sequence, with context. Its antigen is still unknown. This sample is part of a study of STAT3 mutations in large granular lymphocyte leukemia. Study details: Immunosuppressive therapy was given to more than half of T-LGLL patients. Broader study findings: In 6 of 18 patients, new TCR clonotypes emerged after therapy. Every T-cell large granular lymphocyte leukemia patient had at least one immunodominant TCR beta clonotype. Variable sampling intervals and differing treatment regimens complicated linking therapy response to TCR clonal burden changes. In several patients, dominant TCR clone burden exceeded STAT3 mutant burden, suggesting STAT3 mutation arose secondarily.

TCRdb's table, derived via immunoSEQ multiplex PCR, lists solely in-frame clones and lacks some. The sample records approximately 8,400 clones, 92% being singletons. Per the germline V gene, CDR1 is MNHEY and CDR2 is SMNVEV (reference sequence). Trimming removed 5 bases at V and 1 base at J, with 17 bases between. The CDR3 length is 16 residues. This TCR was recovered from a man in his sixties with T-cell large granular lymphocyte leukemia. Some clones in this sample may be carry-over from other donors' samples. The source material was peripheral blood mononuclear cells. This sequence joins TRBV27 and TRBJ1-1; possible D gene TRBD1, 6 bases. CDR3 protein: CASSLHRVGGNTEAFF. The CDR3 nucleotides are TGTGCCAGCAGTCTCCACAGGGTGGGAGGGAACACTGAAGCTTTCTTT.